A selection of T cell receptor beta chains follows, all from one sample in a study of blood T cell repertoires in COVID-19. Method: immunoSEQ multiplex PCR; TCRdb's copy keeps in-frame clones and lacks some. Among about 160,000 clones listed, 81% were seen once. The specimen sequenced was PBMCs or T cells enriched from blood (not recorded which). All receptors derive from a woman in her 40s with acute COVID-19. Each CDR3 is given with its conserved first and last residue. The D gene is left open where the match is weak. For some rows the clone size is stated as once, few or many, or as a class when expanded; others skip it.

TRBJ1-2 TRBV2 . TRBD1 TGTGCCAGTGGGACAGACTATGGCTACACCTTC CASGTDYGYTF
TRBJ1-2 TRBV6-1 few . TGTGCCAGCAGTGATCCCGGGACTAACTATGGCTACACCTTC CASSDPGTNYGYTF
TRBJ2-1 TRBV10-3 . TRBD2 TGTGCCATCAGTACTGGACTAGCGGGAGGGTACAATGAGCAGTTCTTC CAISTGLAGGYNEQFF
TRBJ2-5 TRBV9 . TRBD2 TGTGCCAGCAGCGGAAATTCGGGCGGGAGAGGAGAGACCCAGTACTTC CASSGNSGGRGETQYF
TRBJ1-2 TRBV10-3 . TRBD1 TGTGCCATCAGTGACTCGACAGGGGCGCTATACCATGGCTACACCTTC CAISDSTGALYHGYTF
TRBJ1-1 TRBV7-9 . TRBD1 TGTGCCTGGGGACAGGGGAATTTCATGAACACTGAAGCTTTCTTT CAWGQGNFMNTEAFF
TRBJ2-4 TRBV20-1 . TRBD1 TGCAGTGCTAGTGACAGGGTAGGCCCCAAAAACATTCAGTACTTC CSASDRVGPKNIQYF
TRBJ1-1 TRBV19 . TRBD1 TGTGCCAGTAGTATATACCACAGGGGGAACACTGAAGCTTTCTTT CASSIYHRGNTEAFF
TRBJ2-4 TRBV7-2 . TRBD2 TGTGCCAGCAGCTTAGCCCCTAGCGGGATCAAAAACATTCAGTACTTC CASSLAPSGIKNIQYF
TRBJ1-1 TRBV29-1 few . TGCAGCGTTGCATGGGGAGGCCGGGGGACTGAAGCTTTCTTT CSVAWGGRGTEAFF
TRBJ2-1 TRBV5-1 . . TGCGCCAGCAGCTATAGCGGCGGCGGCTCCTACAATGAGCAGTTCTTC CASSYSGGGSYNEQFF
TRBJ1-1 TRBV3-1/TRBV3-2 . . TGTGCCAGCAGCCAAGGGCGACAGCTGAACACTGAAGCTTTCTTT CASSQGRQLNTEAFF
TRBJ2-5 TRBV5-5 . . TGTGCCAGCACGTCGGAGAGGGTCCAAGAGACCCAGTACTTC CASTSERVQETQYF
TRBJ1-1 TRBV7-9 . . TGTGCCAGCAGCCCACAGGGGAACACTGAAGCTTTCTTT CASSPQGNTEAFF
TRBJ2-7 TRBV7-9 . . TGTGCCAGCAGCTCTCCTTCTACGGTTCTCTCCTACGAGCAGTACTTC CASSSPSTVLSYEQYF
TRBJ1-1 TRBV9 . . TGTGCCAGCAGCAAAAGAACCGGGAACACTGAAGCTTTCTTT CASSKRTGNTEAFF
TRBJ1-3 TRBV7-2 . . TGTGCCAGCAGCTTTAAGGAGACGAACTCTGGAAACACCATATATTTT CASSFKETNSGNTIYF
TRBJ2-1 TRBV6-4 medium-sized TRBD2 TGTGCCAGCAGTGACCCGGGACTAGCGGGAGGGGGTGAGCAGTTCTTC CASSDPGLAGGGEQFF
TRBJ2-2 TRBV4-2 . . TGTGCCACCATTCGTCACATTGCGGCGAACACCGGGGAGCTGTTTTTT CATIRHIAANTGELFF
TRBJ2-7 TRBV18 . TRBD1 TGTGCCAGCTTTTCCGGGACAGACTACGAGCAGTACTTC CASFSGTDYEQYF
TRBJ2-1 TRBV27 . TRBD2 TGTGCCAGCAGTTTATTATCTAGCGGGACGGATGAGCAGTTCTTC CASSLLSSGTDEQFF
TRBJ1-5 TRBV2 . TRBD1 TGTGCCAGCAGTGGACAGGGCGGGCAGCCCCAGCATTTT CASSGQGGQPQHF
TRBJ2-1 TRBV11-2 . . TGTGCCAGCAGCCCTCGGTCGGTCGGTTTCCTCAATGAGCAGTTCTTC CASSPRSVGFLNEQFF
TRBJ2-1 TRBV5-1 . TRBD2 TGCGCCAGCAGCTTTAGCGGGAGGGGTTACAATGAGCAGTTCTTC CASSFSGRGYNEQFF
TRBJ1-1 TRBV18 . . TGTGCCAGCTCACCACCGAAGGGGGGGTGGAACACTGAAGCTTTCTTT CASSPPKGGWNTEAFF
TRBJ2-1 TRBV20-1 . . TGCAGTGCTAGCAGGGAAGAGCAGTTCTTC CSASREEQFF
TRBJ2-5 TRBV7-9 . TRBD1 TGTGCCAGCAGCCCCGTCCCGGGACAGGGGACCCAAGAGACCCAGTACTTC CASSPVPGQGTQETQYF
TRBJ1-2 TRBV5-5 once TRBD1 TGTGCCAGCAGCCTACTGGACAGGGGCTATGGCTACACCTTC CASSLLDRGYGYTF
TRBJ1-4 TRBV3-1/TRBV3-2 . . TGTGCCAGCAGCCACAGACACGGCGAGTGGCTGTTTTTT CASSHRHGEWLFF
TRBJ2-5 TRBV10-3 . TRBD2 TGTGCCATCTCGGGCGGGAGGGCGCAAGAGACCCAGTACTTC CAISGGRAQETQYF
TRBJ2-2 TRBV7-2 once TRBD2 TGTGCCAGCAGCTTAGCCAGCGGGAGCGTCCGTGGGGAGCTGTTTTTT CASSLASGSVRGELFF
TRBJ1-2 TRBV28 . . TGTGCCAGCAGTTTAGGTAATGCGTTTTCGAGGGGCTACACCTTC CASSLGNAFSRGYTF
TRBJ2-5 TRBV24-1 . TRBD1 TGTGCCACCAGTGATTCGTATTTGGGACAGGATCCTAAAGAGACCCAGTACTTC CATSDSYLGQDPKETQYF
TRBJ2-2 TRBV6-5 . TRBD2 TGTGCCAGCAGTTACTCAGGCGGGAGTAAGACCGGGGAGCTGTTTTTT CASSYSGGSKTGELFF
TRBJ2-7 TRBV9 . TRBD1 TGTGCCAGCAGCGTAGAGCCGGGACAGGTTTGGTACGAGCAGTACTTC CASSVEPGQVWYEQYF
TRBJ2-1 TRBV5-1 . TRBD2 TGCGCCAGCCTCCTTACTAGCGGGAGCCATGAGCAGTTCTTC CASLLTSGSHEQFF
TRBJ2-1 TRBV28 once TRBD2 TGTGCCAGCACCTCCTGGGAGGGCAAGACCTACAATGAGCAGTTCTTC CASTSWEGKTYNEQFF
TRBJ1-1 TRBV5-4 . . TGTGCCAGCAGCTTTTCAGGAGGGAACACTGAAGCTTTCTTT CASSFSGGNTEAFF
TRBJ2-1 TRBV6-5 . TRBD2 TGTGCCAGCAGGTCTAGCGGGAGCTATGAGCAGTTCTTC CASRSSGSYEQFF